This T cell receptor beta chain was documented in a study of identical twins. The sample holds many counts of this clonotype. TCRdb re-analysed the 5' RACE reads in MiXCR, keeping a single row per CDR3 protein. This table holds fewer than 350,000 distinct CDR3 sequences, roughly 8.6% found once. The germline V gene encodes CDR1 SGHRS and CDR2 YFSETQ. This CDR3 contains 15 residues. Trimming pared 1 base from V and 0 bases from J, leaving 8 bases between. This sample was also put to use in a study of yellow fever vaccine responses in identical twins.

V gene TRBV5-1 combines with J gene TRBJ2-1; D is possibly TRBD2 (6 bases). The sample consisted of memory (CD45RO+) T cells sorted from blood. The clonotype comes from a young woman in good health. Here the CDR3 reads CASSLPGASYNEQFF. CDR3 bases: TGCGCCAGCAGCTTGCCGGGAGCCTCCTACAATGAGCAGTTCTTC.